This T cell receptor (beta chain) is drawn from a study of blood T cell repertoires in COVID-19. Overall study context: The United States, Italy and Spain provided the acute and convalescent COVID-19 samples.

Clones were sequenced by immunoSEQ multiplex PCR, and TCRdb holds only the in-frame ones, with some missing. This table holds some 160,000 clones, roughly 90% found once. V lost 6 bases, J lost 1 base, and 11 bases stayed unmatched. Germline CDR1 is LNHDA and CDR2 is SQIVND (reference sequence). This CDR3 is built from 18 residues. Sequencing was done on a sample of PBMCs or T cells enriched from blood (not recorded which). The chain is built from TRBV19 and TRBJ2-2; TRBD1 agrees at 10 bases. This clonotype originated in a woman aged 45-65 years who had recovered from COVID-19. DNA of the CDR3: TGTGCCAGTAGGACTCCGGGACAGGGGATACTGAACACCGGGGAGCTGTTTTTT. Its translation: CASRTPGQGILNTGELFF.